This T cell receptor beta chain was documented in a study of T cell repertoires in cytomegalovirus infection. Overall study context: Through public TCR beta signatures, both CMV infection and matching HLA type were indicated. General study points: Dominating the ex vivo response were HLA-C-restricted CMV-specific TCR beta clonotypes. Cumulative frequency (of public TCR beta family members) identified carriers of CMV plus the relevant HLA.

This clonotype was seen at least ten times. Its specificity is unknown. The junction and the germline gene differ at one end; a read error may be behind it. TCRdb re-called the reads with MiXCR, one entry per CDR3 protein. The sample contains about 83,000 distinct CDR3 sequences, about half of which appear only once. CDR3 length: 11 amino acids. The germline V gene has CDR1 SGHKS and CDR2 YYEKEE (reference sequence). Sequencing used CD8+ T cells from cultured PBMCs, obtained from culture after CMV antigen stimulation. The origin of this receptor is a human donor in good health (CMV status not recorded). Some clones in this sample may be carry-over from other donors' samples. The V call is TRBV5-5, the J call TRBJ1-1; D unresolved. Here the CDR3 reads CASTLGSEAFF. CDR3 in DNA: TGTGCCAGCACCTTGGGCAGTGAAGCTTTCTTT.